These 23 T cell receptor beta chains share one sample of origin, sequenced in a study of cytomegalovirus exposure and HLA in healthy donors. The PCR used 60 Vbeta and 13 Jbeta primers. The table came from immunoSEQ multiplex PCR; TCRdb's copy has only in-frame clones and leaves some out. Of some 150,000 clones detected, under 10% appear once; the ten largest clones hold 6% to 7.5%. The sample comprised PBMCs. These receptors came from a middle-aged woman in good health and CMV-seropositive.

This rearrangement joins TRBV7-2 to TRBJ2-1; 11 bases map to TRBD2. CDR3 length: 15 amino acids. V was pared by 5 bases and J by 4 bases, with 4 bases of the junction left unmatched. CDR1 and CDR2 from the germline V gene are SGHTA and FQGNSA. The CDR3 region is CASSPLAGGYNEQFF. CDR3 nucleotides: TGTGCCAGCAGCCCCCTAGCGGGGGGTTACAATGAGCAGTTCTTC.

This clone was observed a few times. CDR3 coding DNA: TGTGCCAGCAGCGTAGAGGGGGCGATGAACACTGAAGCTTTCTTT. This sequence encodes CASSVEGAMNTEAFF. The V gene is TRBV9, the J gene TRBJ1-1, with TRBD1 matching 7 bases. CDR1 and CDR2 from the germline V gene are SGDLS and YYNGEE. After removal of 0 bases from V and 0 bases from J, the junction contained 2 bases not matched to a gene. The CDR3 is 15 amino acids.

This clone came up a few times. CDR3 coding DNA: TGTGCCAGCAGTGACCACGGGGATAATTCACCCCTCCACTTT. Encoded protein: CASSDHGDNSPLHF. The V gene is TRBV6-4, the J gene TRBJ1-6; no clear D. CDR3 length: 14 residues. Germline CDR1 MRHNA, CDR2 SNTAGT. Trimming removed 2 bases at V and 5 bases at J, with 7 bases between.

The CDR3 is CASSQERAGFSGNTIYF. The CDR3 DNA reads TGTGCCAGCAGCCAAGAAAGAGCAGGGTTCTCTGGAAACACCATATATTTT. The chain joins TRBV4-2 to TRBJ1-3; possible D gene TRBD1, 5 bases. The CDR3 extends over 17 amino acids. Germline V CDR1 and CDR2: LGHNA, YNFKEQ. Deletions cut 0 bases from V and 0 bases from J, with 12 bases between.

Here the CDR3 DNA reads TGTGCCAGTAGTATAGATTCAGGGGGGATACAGCCCCAGCATTTT. It specifies CASSIDSGGIQPQHF. The chain carries TRBV19 and TRBJ1-5; 7 bases agree with TRBD1. In germline, CDR1 is LNHDA, CDR2 SQIVND (reference sequence). Trimming at V came to 0 bases and at J to 7 bases, leaving 6 bases not matched to a gene. The CDR3 has 15 amino acids.

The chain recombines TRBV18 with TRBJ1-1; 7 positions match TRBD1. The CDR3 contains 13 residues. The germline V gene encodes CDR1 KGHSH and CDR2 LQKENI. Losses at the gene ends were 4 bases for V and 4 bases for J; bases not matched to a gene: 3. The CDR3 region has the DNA TGTGCCAGCTCACTGACAGGGCCCACTGAAGCTTTCTTT. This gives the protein CASSLTGPTEAFF.

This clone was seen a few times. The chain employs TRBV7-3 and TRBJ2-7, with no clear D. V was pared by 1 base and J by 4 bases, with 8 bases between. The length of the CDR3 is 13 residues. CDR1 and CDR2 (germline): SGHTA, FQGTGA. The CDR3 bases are TGTGCCAGCAGCTTAAAAGCCGGGTACGAGCAGTACTTC. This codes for CASSLKAGYEQYF.

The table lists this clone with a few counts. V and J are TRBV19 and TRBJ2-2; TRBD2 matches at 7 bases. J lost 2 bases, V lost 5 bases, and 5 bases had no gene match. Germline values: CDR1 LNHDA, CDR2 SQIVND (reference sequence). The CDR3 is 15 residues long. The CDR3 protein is CASSPTSSNTGELFF. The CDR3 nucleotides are TGTGCCAGTAGTCCGACTAGCTCAAACACCGGGGAGCTGTTTTTT.

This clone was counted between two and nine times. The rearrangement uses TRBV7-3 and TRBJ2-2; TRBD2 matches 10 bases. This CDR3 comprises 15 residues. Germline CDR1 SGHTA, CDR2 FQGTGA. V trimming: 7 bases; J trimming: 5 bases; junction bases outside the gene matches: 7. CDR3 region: CASTASGGLTGELFF. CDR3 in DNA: TGTGCCAGCACCGCTAGCGGGGGCCTAACCGGGGAGCTGTTTTTT.

The CDR3 DNA sequence: TGTGCCAGCGGTCTTCTGGACAGGTCCAAAAACATTCAGTACTTC. This translates into CASGLLDRSKNIQYF. V gene TRBV5-6 combines with J gene TRBJ2-4; 7 bases align to TRBD1. The CDR3 is 15 amino acids. CDR1 is SGHDT and CDR2 is YYEEEE in the germline V gene. V shed 7 bases and J 2 bases; nucleotides not matched to a gene: 9.

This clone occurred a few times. The CDR3 loop is CASSQDNGNTIYF. For the CDR3, the DNA is TGCGCCAGCAGCCAAGATAATGGAAACACCATATATTTT. This chain connects TRBV4-3 to TRBJ1-3, with D uncertain. CDR1 LGHNA and CDR2 YSLEER come from the germline V gene. The V gene lost 0 bases and the J gene lost 3 bases, with 3 bases spanning the gap. This CDR3 contains 13 residues.

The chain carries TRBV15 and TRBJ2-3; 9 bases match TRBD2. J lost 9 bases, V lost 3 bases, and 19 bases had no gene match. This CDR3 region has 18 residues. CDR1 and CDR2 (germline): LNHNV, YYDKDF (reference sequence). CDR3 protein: CATSSWGSGGRTRGTQYF. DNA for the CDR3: TGTGCCACCAGCAGCTGGGGTAGCGGGGGACGAACCCGAGGGACGCAGTATTTT.

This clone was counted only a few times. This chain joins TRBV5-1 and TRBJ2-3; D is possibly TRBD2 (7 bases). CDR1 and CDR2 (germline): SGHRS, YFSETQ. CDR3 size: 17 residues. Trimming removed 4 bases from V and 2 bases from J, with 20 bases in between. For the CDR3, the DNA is TGCGCCAGCAGCCCTAGCCCGCGGGGGCCGAACACAGATACGCAGTATTTT. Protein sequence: CASSPSPRGPNTDTQYF. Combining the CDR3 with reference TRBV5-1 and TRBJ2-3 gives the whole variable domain KAGVTQTPRYLIKTRGQQVTLSCSPISGHRSVSWYQQTPGQGLQFLFEYFSETQRNKGNFPGRFSGRQFSNSRSEMNVSTLELGDSALYLCASSPSPRGPNTDTQYFGPGTRLTVL.

CDR3 DNA: TGTGCCAGCAGCGACACCGCAGGGGCTAGAAACACCATATATTTT. This gives the protein CASSDTAGARNTIYF. The chain has TRBV9 and TRBJ1-3; D perhaps matches TRBD1 (6 bases). V lost 3 bases, J lost 5 bases, and 15 bases lay in between. The CDR3 has 15 amino acids. In germline, CDR1 is SGDLS, CDR2 YYNGEE. Variable domain in full (rest from reference TRBV9 and TRBJ1-3): DSGVTQTPKHLITATGQRVTLRCSPRSGDLSVYWYQQSLDQGLQFLIQYYNGEERAKGNILERFSAQQFPDLHSELNLSSLELGDSALYFCASSDTAGARNTIYFGEGSWLTVV.

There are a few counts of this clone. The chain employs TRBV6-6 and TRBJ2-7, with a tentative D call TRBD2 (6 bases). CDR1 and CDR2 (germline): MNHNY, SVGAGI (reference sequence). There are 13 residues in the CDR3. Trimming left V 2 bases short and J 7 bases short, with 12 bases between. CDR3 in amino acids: CASSYPPGREQYF. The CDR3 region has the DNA TGTGCCAGCAGTTACCCTCCTGGGAGGGAGCAGTACTTC.

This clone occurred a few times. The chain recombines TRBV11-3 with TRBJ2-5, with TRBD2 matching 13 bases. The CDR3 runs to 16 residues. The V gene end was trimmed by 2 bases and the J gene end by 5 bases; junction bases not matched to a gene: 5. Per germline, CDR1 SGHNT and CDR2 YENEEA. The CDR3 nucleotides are TGTGCCAGCAGCTTAACTAGCGGGGGGGCGGGGGAGACCCAGTACTTC. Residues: CASSLTSGGAGETQYF.

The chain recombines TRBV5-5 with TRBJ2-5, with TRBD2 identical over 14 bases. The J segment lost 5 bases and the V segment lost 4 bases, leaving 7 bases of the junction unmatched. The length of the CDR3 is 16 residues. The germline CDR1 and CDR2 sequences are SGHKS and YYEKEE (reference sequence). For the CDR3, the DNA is TGTGCCAGCAGCCCGGGACTAGCGGGGGTCAGGGAGACCCAGTACTTC. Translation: CASSPGLAGVRETQYF.

The DNA of the CDR3 is TGTGCCATCAGTCGGACAGGGAGCACAGATACGCAGTATTTT. It codes for CAISRTGSTDTQYF. The chain combines TRBV10-3 with TRBJ2-3; 8 bases line up with TRBD1. The germline CDR1 and CDR2 sequences are ENHRY and SYGVKD. Losses at the gene ends were 5 bases for V and 0 bases for J; bases not matched to a gene: 1. There are 14 residues in the CDR3.

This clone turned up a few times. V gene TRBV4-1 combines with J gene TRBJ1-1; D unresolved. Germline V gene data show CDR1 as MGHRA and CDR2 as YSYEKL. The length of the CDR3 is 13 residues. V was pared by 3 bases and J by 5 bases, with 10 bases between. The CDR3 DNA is TGCGCCAGCAGCCAGATGGGCAGGACTGAAGCTTTCTTT. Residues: CASSQMGRTEAFF.

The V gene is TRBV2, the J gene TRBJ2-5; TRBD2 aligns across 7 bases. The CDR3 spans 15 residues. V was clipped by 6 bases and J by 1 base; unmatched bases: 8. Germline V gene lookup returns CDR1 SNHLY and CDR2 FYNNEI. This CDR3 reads CASSRNGGTQETQYF. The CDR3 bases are TGTGCCAGCAGCCGGAACGGGGGGACCCAAGAGACCCAGTACTTC.

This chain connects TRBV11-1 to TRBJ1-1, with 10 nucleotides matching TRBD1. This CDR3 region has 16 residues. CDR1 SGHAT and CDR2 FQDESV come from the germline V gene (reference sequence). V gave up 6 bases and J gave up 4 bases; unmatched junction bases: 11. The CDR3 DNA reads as TGTGCCAGCAGTTTATCTGGGACAGGGGCAGGCACTGAAGCTTTCTTT. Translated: CASSLSGTGAGTEAFF.

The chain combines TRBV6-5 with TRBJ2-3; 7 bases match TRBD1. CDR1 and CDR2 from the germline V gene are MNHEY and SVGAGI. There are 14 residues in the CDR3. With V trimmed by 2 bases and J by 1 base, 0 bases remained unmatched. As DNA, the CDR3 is TGTGCCAGCAGTTACGGACAGGGCACAGATACGCAGTATTTT. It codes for CASSYGQGTDTQYF.

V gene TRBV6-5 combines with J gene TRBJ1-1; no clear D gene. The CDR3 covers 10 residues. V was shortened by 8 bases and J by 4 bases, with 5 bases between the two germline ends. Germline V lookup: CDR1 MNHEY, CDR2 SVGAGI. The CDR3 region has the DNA TGTGCCAGCTTCTTCACTGAAGCTTTCTTT. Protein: CASFFTEAFF.